These T cell receptor beta chains were read from a single sample in a study of patients and donors after allogeneic stem cell transplantation. TCRdb independently ran MiXCR on the RT-PCR reads; one entry per CDR3 protein. The sample includes roughly 880,000 distinct CDR3 sequences, more than 15% of them seen just once. Input material: blood, either unsorted or a sorted T cell fraction (not recorded which). All receptors derive from a human donor who was either an allogeneic HSCT recipient or a stem cell or donor lymphocyte infusion donor (not recorded which). It is not recorded whose cells these are; they may come from a transplant donor. Each CDR3 is given with its conserved first and last residue. The D gene is left open where the match is weak. A clone size is listed for some rows: how often the clone was seen (once, few, many), or a class if it is expanded.

v_gene: TRBV9
d_gene: TRBD1
abundance: .
j_gene: TRBJ2-1
CDR3nt: TGTGCCAGTACCCGACAGGGGGCTTACAATGAGCAGTTCTTC
CDR3aa: CASTRQGAYNEQFF

v_gene: TRBV29-1
d_gene: .
abundance: .
j_gene: TRBJ1-1
CDR3nt: TGCAGCGGGACCCGAATGAACACTGAAGCTTTCTTT
CDR3aa: CSGTRMNTEAFF

v_gene: TRBV20-1
d_gene: TRBD1
abundance: few
j_gene: TRBJ2-3
CDR3nt: TGCAGTGCTACCTCCCTAGCCAGGGGGAGAACAGATACGCAGTATTTT
CDR3aa: CSATSLARGRTDTQYF

v_gene: TRBV5-1
d_gene: .
abundance: few
j_gene: TRBJ2-1
CDR3nt: TGCGCCAGCAGCTATAGGACGCAATCAGCTAGTGAGCAGTTCTTC
CDR3aa: CASSYRTQSASEQFF

v_gene: TRBV20-1
d_gene: TRBD2
abundance: many
j_gene: TRBJ2-5
CDR3nt: TGCAGTGCGCTACGACAAAGCGGGAGTGGAGAGACCCAGTACTTC
CDR3aa: CSALRQSGSGETQYF

v_gene: TRBV7-9
d_gene: TRBD1
abundance: .
j_gene: TRBJ1-1
CDR3nt: TGTGCCAGCAGCCTAGGTTCCCAGGGGGCCCAGAACACTGAAGCTTTCTTT
CDR3aa: CASSLGSQGAQNTEAFF

v_gene: TRBV2
d_gene: .
abundance: few
j_gene: TRBJ1-3
CDR3nt: TGTGCCAGCATATCTTGGAATGGAAACACCATATATTTT
CDR3aa: CASISWNGNTIYF

v_gene: TRBV4-2
d_gene: .
abundance: few
j_gene: TRBJ1-6
CDR3nt: TGTGCCAGCAGCCAAGACCCCCGAGGGGGGTATTCACCCCTCCACTTT
CDR3aa: CASSQDPRGGYSPLHF

v_gene: TRBV18
d_gene: .
abundance: .
j_gene: TRBJ1-1
CDR3nt: TGTGCCAGCTCACTCTCCCTGACAGGTCTTAGGGAAGCTTTCTTT
CDR3aa: CASSLSLTGLREAFF

v_gene: TRBV6-2/TRBV6-3
d_gene: TRBD2
abundance: .
j_gene: TRBJ2-1
CDR3nt: TGTGCCAGCACTATAGCGGGAGTTGAGCAGTTCTTC
CDR3aa: CASTIAGVEQFF

v_gene: TRBV12-3/TRBV12-4
d_gene: TRBD2
abundance: many
j_gene: TRBJ2-5
CDR3nt: TGTGCCGCCAGCGGGAACGAGAGAGAGACCCAGTACTTC
CDR3aa: CAASGNERETQYF

v_gene: TRBV5-1
d_gene: .
abundance: .
j_gene: TRBJ1-1
CDR3nt: TGCGCCACCAGGAAGATACAGGGAAAGGCCACTGAAGCTTTCTTT
CDR3aa: CATRKIQGKATEAFF

v_gene: TRBV27
d_gene: .
abundance: few
j_gene: TRBJ1-4
CDR3nt: TGTGCCAGCAGTCCGCGGCCTAACGGAGGGGAAAAACTGTTTTTT
CDR3aa: CASSPRPNGGEKLFF

v_gene: TRBV7-3
d_gene: .
abundance: few
j_gene: TRBJ1-1
CDR3nt: TGTGCCAGCAGCCGAAAGGGGGGGACTGAAGCTTTCTTT
CDR3aa: CASSRKGGTEAFF

v_gene: TRBV20-1
d_gene: TRBD2
abundance: many
j_gene: TRBJ2-3
CDR3nt: TGCAGTGCCACCGGGACTAGCCAGTATTTT
CDR3aa: CSATGTSQYF

v_gene: TRBV29-1
d_gene: TRBD2
abundance: .
j_gene: TRBJ2-1
CDR3nt: TGCAGCGCAGGGACTAGCAGATACAATGAGCAGTTCTTC
CDR3aa: CSAGTSRYNEQFF

v_gene: TRBV4-1
d_gene: TRBD1
abundance: .
j_gene: TRBJ1-5
CDR3nt: TGCGCCAGCAGCCAAGATCCAGGGGGTGGCAATCAGCCCCAGCATTTT
CDR3aa: CASSQDPGGGNQPQHF

v_gene: TRBV18
d_gene: .
abundance: few
j_gene: TRBJ2-7
CDR3nt: TGTGCCAGCTCACCACCGGTATTCTTTCGGGAGAATTTCCACGAGCAGTACTTC
CDR3aa: CASSPPVFFRENFHEQYF

v_gene: TRBV5-1
d_gene: .
abundance: few
j_gene: TRBJ2-3
CDR3nt: TGCGCCAGCAGCCCGGTGGCGAGCACAGATACGCAGTATTTT
CDR3aa: CASSPVASTDTQYF

v_gene: TRBV5-1
d_gene: .
abundance: few
j_gene: TRBJ1-2
CDR3nt: TGCGCCAGCAGCACTCCAGGGGTGGCCAACTATGGCTACACCTTC
CDR3aa: CASSTPGVANYGYTF

v_gene: TRBV11-2
d_gene: .
abundance: .
j_gene: TRBJ2-3
CDR3nt: TGTGCCAGCAGCCTGATAGTGGGAGATACGCAGTATTTT
CDR3aa: CASSLIVGDTQYF

v_gene: TRBV25-1
d_gene: .
abundance: few
j_gene: TRBJ2-7
CDR3nt: TGTGCCAGCAGTGGGCAGGGGTGGTACGAGCAGTACTTC
CDR3aa: CASSGQGWYEQYF

v_gene: TRBV6-2/TRBV6-3
d_gene: TRBD2
abundance: few
j_gene: TRBJ2-2
CDR3nt: TGTGCCAGCAGTTACCCCGGACTAGCGGGAGGTCCTTATGAGAACACCGGGGAGCTGTTTTTT
CDR3aa: CASSYPGLAGGPYENTGELFF

v_gene: TRBV7-3
d_gene: .
abundance: few
j_gene: TRBJ1-6
CDR3nt: TGTGCCAGCAGCTTAAAAGGCAGGAGCTCCTATAATTCACCCCTCCACTTT
CDR3aa: CASSLKGRSSYNSPLHF

v_gene: TRBV6-1
d_gene: TRBD2
abundance: .
j_gene: TRBJ2-1
CDR3nt: TGTGCCAGCAGCGGGAAGACTAGCGGGAGGTATGAGCAGTTCTTC
CDR3aa: CASSGKTSGRYEQFF

v_gene: TRBV27
d_gene: TRBD1
abundance: many
j_gene: TRBJ1-2
CDR3nt: TGTGCCAGCAGTTCGACAGGGCTTGGCTACACCTTC
CDR3aa: CASSSTGLGYTF

v_gene: TRBV7-6
d_gene: .
abundance: .
j_gene: TRBJ2-7
CDR3nt: TGTGCCAGCAGCCCCCGGTTAGGGGGGCTCCACGAGCAGTACTTC
CDR3aa: CASSPRLGGLHEQYF